The source of this TCR beta chain is a study of persistence of HIV-infected CD4 T cells. Worth noting for this clone: Antigen: not known.

The stimulus was lysate of CMV-infected fibroblasts, approximately 9.6 ug/mL. Sorted nonresponding memory CD4+ T cells were CD40L-negative, CD69-negative, CD45RO-high. Undetectable plasma HIV-1 RNA below 50 copies/mL lasted at least 4 years. This was the immunoSEQ version 4 assay in survey mode. Here immunoSEQ multiplex PCR was the method, and the copy in TCRdb shows in-frame clones only, minus some. The data show about 48,000 clones, with around 75% seen just once and under 3.5% held by the top ten. CDR1 and CDR2 (germline): SNHLY, FYNNEI. The CDR3 sequence is 14 residues long. The germline V and J ends were trimmed by 4 bases and 1 base, with 11 bases remaining between them. Study-wide results and caveats: Antigen-responding cells were enriched for degenerate expanded CDR3beta sequences.

The sample here was CD4+ T cells sorted from PBMCs after 18-hour stimulation, taken from a patient who received antiretroviral therapy. The gene calls are TRBV2 and TRBJ2-7; D unclear. The TCR was taken from an adult man with HIV who was CMV-seropositive. CDR3 in amino acids: CASSAWWKSYEQYF. The CDR3 coding sequence is TGTGCCAGCAGTGCGTGGTGGAAGTCCTACGAGCAGTACTTC.